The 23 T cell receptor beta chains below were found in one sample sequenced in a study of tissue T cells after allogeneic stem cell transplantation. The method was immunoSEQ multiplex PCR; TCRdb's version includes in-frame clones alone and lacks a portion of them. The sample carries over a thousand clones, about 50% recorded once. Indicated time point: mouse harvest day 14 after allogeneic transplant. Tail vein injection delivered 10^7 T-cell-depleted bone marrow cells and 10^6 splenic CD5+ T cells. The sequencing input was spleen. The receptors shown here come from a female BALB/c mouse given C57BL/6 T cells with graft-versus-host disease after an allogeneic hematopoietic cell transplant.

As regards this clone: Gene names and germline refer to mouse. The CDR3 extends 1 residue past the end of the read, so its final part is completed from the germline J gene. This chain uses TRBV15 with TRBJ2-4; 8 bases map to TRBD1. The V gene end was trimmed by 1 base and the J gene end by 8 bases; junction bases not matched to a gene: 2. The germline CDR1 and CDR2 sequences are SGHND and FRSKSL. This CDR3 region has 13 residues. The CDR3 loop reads CASSLDRGSTLYF. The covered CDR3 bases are TGTGCCAGCAGTTTAGACAGGGGGAGCACCTTGTAC.

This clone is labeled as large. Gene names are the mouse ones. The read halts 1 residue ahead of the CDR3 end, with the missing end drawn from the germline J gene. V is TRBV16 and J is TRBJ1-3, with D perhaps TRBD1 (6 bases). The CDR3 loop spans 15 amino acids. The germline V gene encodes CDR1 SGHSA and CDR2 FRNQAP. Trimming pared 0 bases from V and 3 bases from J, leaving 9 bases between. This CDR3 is CASSLDGGSGNTLYF. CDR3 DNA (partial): TGTGCAAGCAGCTTAGACGGGGGCAGTGGAAATACGCTCTAT.

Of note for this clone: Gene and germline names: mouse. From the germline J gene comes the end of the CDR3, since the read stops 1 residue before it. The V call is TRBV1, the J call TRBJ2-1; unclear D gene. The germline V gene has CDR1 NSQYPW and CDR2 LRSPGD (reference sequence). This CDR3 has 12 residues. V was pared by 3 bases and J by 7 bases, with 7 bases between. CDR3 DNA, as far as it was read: TGCACCTGCAGTGCCCGGAGGGCTGAGCAGTTC. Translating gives CTCSARRAEQF. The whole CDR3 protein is CTCSARRAEQFF.

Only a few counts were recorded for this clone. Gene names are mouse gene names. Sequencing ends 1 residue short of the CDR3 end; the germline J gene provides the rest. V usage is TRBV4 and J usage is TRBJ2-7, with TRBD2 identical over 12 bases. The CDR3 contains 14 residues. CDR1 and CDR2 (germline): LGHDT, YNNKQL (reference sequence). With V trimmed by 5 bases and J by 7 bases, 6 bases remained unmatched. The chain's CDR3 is CASSPTGGAREQYF. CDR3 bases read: TGTGCCAGCAGCCCGACTGGGGGGGCGCGGGAACAGTAC.

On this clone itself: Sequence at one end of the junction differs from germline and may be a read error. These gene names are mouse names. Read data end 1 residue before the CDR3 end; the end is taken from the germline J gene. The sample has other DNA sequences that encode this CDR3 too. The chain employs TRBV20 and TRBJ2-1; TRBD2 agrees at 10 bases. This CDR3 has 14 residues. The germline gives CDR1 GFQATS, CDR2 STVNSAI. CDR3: CGARGLGGRAEQFF. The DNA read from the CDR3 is TGTGGGGCTAGGGGGCTGGGGGGGCGGGCTGAGCAGTTC.

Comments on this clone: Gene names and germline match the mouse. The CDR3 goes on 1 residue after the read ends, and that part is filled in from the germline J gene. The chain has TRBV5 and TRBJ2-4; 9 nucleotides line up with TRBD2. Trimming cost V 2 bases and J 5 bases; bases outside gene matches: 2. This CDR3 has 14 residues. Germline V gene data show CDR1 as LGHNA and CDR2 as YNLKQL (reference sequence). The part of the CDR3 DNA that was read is TGTGCCAGCAGCCAATCTGGGGGGGGAAACACCTTGTAC. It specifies CASSQSGGGNTLY. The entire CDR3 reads CASSQSGGGNTLYF.

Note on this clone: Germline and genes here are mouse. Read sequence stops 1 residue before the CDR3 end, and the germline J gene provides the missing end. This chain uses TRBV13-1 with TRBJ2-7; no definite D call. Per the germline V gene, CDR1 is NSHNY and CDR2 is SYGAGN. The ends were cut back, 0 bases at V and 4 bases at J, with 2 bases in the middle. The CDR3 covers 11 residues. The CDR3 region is CASSDAYEQYF. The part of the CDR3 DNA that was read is TGTGCCAGCAGTGATGCTTATGAACAGTAC.

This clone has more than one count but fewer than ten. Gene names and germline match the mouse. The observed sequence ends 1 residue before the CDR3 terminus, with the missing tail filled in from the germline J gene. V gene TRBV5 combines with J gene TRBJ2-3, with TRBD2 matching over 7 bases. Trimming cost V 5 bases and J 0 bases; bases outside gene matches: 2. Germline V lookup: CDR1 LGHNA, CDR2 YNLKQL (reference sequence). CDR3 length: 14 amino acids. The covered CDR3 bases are TGTGCCAGCAGCTACTGGGGTAGTGCAGAAACGCTGTAT. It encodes CASSYWGSAETLY. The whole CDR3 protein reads CASSYWGSAETLYF.

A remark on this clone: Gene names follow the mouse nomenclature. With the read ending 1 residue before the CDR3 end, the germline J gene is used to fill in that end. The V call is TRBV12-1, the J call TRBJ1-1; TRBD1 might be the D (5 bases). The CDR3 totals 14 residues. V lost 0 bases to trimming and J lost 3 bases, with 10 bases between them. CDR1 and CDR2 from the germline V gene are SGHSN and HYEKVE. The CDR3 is CASSLAGTDTEVFF. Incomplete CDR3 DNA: TGTGCCAGCTCTCTCGCAGGGACGGACACAGAAGTCTTC.

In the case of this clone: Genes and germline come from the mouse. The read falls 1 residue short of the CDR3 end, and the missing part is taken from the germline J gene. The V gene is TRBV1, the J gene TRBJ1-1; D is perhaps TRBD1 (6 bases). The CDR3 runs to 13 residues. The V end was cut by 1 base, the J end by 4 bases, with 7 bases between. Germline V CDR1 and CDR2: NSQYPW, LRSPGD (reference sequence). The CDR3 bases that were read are TGCACCTGCAGTGCAGTGGACAGCACAGAAGTCTTC. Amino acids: CTCSAVDSTEVF. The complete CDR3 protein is CTCSAVDSTEVFF.

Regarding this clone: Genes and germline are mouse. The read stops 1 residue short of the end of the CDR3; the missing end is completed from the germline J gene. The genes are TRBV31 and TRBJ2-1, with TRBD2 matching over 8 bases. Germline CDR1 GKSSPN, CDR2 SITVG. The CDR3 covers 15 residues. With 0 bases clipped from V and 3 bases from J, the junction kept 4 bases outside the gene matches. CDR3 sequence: CAWSLAGGIYAEQFF. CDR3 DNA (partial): TGTGCCTGGAGTCTAGCTGGGGGGATCTATGCTGAGCAGTTC.

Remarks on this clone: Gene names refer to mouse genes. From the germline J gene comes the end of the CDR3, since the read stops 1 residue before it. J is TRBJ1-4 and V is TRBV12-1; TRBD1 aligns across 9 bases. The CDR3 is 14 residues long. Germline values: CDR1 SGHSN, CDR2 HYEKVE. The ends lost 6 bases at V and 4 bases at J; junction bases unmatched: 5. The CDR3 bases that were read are TGTGCCAGCAGCCCGACAGGGGGCAACGAAAGATTATTT. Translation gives CASSPTGGNERLF. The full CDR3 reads CASSPTGGNERLFF.

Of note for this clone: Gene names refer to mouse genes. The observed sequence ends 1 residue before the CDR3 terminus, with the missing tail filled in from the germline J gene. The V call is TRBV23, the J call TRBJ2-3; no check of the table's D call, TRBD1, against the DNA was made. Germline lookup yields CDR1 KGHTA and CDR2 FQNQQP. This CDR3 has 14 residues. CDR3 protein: CSSSQTTSAETLYF. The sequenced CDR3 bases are TGCTCCAGCAGTCAGACAACTAGTGCAGAAACGCTGTAT.

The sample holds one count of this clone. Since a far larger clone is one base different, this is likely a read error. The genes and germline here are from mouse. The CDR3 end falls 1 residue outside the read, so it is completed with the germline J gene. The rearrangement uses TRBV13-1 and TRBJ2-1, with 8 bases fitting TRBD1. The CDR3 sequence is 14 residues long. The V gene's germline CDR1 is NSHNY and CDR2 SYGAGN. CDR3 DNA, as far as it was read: TGTGCCAGCTGTGACCGGACAGGGAATGCTGAGCAGTTC. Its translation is CASCDRTGNAEQF. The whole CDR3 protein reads CASCDRTGNAEQFF.

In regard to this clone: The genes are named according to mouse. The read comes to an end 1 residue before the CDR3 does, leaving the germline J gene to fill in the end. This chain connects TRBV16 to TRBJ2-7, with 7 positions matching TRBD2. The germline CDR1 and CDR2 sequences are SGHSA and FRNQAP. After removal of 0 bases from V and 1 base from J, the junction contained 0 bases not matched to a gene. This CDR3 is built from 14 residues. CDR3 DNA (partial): TGTGCAAGCAGCTTAGACTGGGGGTCCTATGAACAGTAC. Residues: CASSLDWGSYEQY. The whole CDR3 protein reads CASSLDWGSYEQYF.

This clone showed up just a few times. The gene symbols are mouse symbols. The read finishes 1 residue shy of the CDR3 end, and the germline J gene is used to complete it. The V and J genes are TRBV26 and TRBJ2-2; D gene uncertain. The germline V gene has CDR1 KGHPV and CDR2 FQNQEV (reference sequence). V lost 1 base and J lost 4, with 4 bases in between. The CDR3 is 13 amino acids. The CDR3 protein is CASSLYSTGQLYF. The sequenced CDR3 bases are TGTGCCAGCAGTCTGTACAGCACCGGGCAGCTCTAC.

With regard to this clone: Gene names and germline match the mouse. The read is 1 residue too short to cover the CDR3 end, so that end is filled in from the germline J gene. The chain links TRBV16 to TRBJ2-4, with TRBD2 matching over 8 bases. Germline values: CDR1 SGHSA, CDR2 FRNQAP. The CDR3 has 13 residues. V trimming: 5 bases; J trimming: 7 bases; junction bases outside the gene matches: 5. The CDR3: CASSPGGTDTLYF. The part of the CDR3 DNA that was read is TGTGCAAGCAGCCCTGGGGGGACGGACACCTTGTAC.

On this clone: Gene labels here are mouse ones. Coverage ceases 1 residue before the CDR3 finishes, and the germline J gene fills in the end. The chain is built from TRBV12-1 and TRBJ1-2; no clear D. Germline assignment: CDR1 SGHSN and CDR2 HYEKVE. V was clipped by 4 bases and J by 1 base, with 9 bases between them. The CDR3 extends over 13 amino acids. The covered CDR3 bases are TGTGCCAGCTCCCCGACAATAAACTCCGACTACACC. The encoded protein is CASSPTINSDYT. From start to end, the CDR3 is CASSPTINSDYTF.

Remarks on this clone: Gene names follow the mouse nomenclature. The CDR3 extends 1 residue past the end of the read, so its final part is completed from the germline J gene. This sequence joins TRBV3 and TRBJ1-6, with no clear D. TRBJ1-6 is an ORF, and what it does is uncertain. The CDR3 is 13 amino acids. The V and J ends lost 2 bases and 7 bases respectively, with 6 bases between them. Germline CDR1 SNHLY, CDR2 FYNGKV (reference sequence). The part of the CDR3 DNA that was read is TGTGCCAGCAGCTTACGCACAAATTCGCCCCTCTAC. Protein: CASSLRTNSPLY. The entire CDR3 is CASSLRTNSPLYF.

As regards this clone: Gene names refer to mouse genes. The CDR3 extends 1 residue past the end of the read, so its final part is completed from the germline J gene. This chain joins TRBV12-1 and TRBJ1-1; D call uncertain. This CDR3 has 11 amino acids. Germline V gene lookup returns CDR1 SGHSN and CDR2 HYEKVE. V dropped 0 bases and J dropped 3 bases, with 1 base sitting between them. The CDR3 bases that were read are TGTGCCAGCTCTCTCGACACAGAAGTCTTC. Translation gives CASSLDTEVF. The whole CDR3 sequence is CASSLDTEVFF.

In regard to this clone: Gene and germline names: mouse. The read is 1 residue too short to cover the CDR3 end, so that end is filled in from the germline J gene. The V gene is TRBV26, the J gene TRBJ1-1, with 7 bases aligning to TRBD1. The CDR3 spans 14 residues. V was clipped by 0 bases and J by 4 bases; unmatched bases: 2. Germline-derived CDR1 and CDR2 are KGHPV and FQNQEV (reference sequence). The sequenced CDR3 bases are TGTGCCAGCAGTCTGTCAAGGGGGCCCACAGAAGTCTTC. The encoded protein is CASSLSRGPTEVF. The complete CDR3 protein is CASSLSRGPTEVFF.

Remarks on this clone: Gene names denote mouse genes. The sequenced part of the CDR3 DNA is TGTGCCAGCAGCTTACAGGGGGCGCGGGAACAGTAC. This encodes CASSLQGAREQY. The complete CDR3 sequence is CASSLQGAREQYF. The chain links TRBV4 to TRBJ2-7, with 9 bases matching TRBD1. With the read ending 1 residue before the CDR3 end, the germline J gene is used to fill in that end. The length of the CDR3 is 13 residues. The J segment lost 7 bases and the V segment lost 4 bases, leaving 5 bases of the junction unmatched. CDR1 LGHDT and CDR2 YNNKQL come from the germline V gene (reference sequence).

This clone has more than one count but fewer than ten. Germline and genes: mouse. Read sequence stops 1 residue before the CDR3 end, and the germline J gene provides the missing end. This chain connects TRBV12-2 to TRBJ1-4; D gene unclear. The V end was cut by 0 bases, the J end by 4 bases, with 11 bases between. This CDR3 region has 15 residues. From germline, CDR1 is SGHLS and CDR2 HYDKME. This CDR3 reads CASSLDAPGNERLFF. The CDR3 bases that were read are TGTGCCAGCTCTCTCGACGCACCCGGCAACGAAAGATTATTT.